This T cell receptor beta chain was captured by sequencing in a study of chemoradiotherapy in HPV16-positive cancers. About the study: A couple of HPV16-positive patients' cells yielded candidate HPV-specific clones and common motifs. The study's findings and limits: HPV-responsive T-cell expansion during chemoradiotherapy was linked to improved recurrence-free survival in HPV16-positive patients. Candidate HPV-specific clones and E7-related TCR motifs grew in tumor during treatment.

The assay was immunoSEQ multiplex PCR, and TCRdb's table has in-frame clones only and misses some. Among about 6,700 clones, roughly nine tenths were seen once, and the ten largest hold over 2%. Repertoires were sampled repeatedly during chemoradiotherapy. On this clone: Its cognate antigen is unknown.

The origin of this receptor is a human donor with HPV-associated anogenital cancer. The sequencing here drew on tumor tissue, taken from a patient who underwent chemoradiotherapy.

The CDR3 DNA sequence: TGTGCCAGCAGTGCCTTCTTAAAAGCTAGCACAGATACGCAGTATTTT. This gives the protein CASSAFLKASTDTQYF. V gene TRBV6-1 combines with J gene TRBJ2-3; D ambiguous. The CDR3 covers 16 residues. V lost 4 bases and J lost 0, with 14 bases in between. Germline-derived CDR1 and CDR2 are MNHNS and SASEGT.